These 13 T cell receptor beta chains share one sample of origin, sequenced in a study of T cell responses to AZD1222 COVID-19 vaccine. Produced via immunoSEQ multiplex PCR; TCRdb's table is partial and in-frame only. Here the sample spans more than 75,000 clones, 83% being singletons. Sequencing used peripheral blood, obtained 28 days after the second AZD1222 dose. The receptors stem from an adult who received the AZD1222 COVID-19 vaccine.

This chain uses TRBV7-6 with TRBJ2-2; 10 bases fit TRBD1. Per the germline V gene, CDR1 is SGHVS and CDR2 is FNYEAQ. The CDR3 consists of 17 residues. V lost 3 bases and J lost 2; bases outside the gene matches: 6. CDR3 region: CASSLRGTGDNTGELFF. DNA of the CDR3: TGTGCCAGCAGCTTGCGCGGGACAGGGGATAACACCGGGGAGCTGTTTTTT.

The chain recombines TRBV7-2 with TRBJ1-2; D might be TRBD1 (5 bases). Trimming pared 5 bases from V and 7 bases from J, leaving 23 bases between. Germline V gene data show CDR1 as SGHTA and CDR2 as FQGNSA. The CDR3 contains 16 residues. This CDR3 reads CASSPTSGTRVTGYTF. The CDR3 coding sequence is TGTGCCAGCAGCCCCACGTCGGGGACTCGGGTGACTGGCTACACCTTC.

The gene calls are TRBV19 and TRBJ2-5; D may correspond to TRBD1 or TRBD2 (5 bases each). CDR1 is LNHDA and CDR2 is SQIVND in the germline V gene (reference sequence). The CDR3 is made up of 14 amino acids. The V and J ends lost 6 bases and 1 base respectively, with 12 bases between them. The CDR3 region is CASSPLGTQETQYF. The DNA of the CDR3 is TGTGCCAGTAGCCCCCTAGGGACCCAAGAGACCCAGTACTTC.

The CDR3 here is CASSLGGAGKLFYEQYF. The CDR3 DNA is TGTGCCAGCAGCTTAGGAGGGGCAGGAAAACTTTTCTACGAGCAGTACTTC. The chain recombines TRBV7-2 with TRBJ2-7; possibly TRBD1 or TRBD2 for D (5 bases each). Germline values: CDR1 SGHTA, CDR2 FQGNSA. V shed 1 base and J shed 3 bases, with 19 bases lying between them. The CDR3 is 17 amino acids.

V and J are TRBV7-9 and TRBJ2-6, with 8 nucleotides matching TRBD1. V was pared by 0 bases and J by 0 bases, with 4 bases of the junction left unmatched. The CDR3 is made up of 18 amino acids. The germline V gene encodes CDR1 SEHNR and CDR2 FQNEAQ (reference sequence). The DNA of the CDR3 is TGTGCCAGCAGCTTAGCCAGGGGGCAAAACTCTGGGGCCAACGTCCTGACTTTC. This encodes CASSLARGQNSGANVLTF.

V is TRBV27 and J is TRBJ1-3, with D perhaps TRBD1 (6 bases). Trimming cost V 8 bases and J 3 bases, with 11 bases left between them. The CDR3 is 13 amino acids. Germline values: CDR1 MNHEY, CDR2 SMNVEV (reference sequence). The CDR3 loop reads CASRGQGGNTIYF. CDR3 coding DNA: TGTGCCAGCCGGGGGCAGGGTGGAAACACCATATATTTT.

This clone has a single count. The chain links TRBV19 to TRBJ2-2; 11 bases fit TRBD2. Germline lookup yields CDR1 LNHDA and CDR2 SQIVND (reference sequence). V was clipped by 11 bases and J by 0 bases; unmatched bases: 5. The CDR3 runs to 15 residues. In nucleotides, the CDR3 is TGTGCCGCAAGACTAGCGGGGTCGAACACCGGGGAGCTGTTTTTT. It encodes CAARLAGSNTGELFF. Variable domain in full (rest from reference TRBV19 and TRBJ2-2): DGGITQSPKYLFRKEGQNVTLSCEQNLNHDAMYWYRQDPGQGLRLIYYSQIVNDFQKGDIAEGYSVSREKKESFPLTVTSAQKNPTAFYLCAARLAGSNTGELFFGEGSRLTVL.

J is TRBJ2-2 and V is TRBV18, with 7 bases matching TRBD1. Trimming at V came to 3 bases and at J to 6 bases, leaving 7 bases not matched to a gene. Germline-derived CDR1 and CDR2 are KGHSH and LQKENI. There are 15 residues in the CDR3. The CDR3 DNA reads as TGTGCCAGCTCACCGACAGGGATGCGGCCCGGGGAGCTGTTTTTT. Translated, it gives CASSPTGMRPGELFF.

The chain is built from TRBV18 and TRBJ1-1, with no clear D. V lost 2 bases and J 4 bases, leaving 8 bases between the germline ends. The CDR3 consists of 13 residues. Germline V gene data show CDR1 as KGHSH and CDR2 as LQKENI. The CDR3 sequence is CASSPELSTEAFF. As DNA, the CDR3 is TGTGCCAGCTCACCAGAGTTGAGCACTGAAGCTTTCTTT.

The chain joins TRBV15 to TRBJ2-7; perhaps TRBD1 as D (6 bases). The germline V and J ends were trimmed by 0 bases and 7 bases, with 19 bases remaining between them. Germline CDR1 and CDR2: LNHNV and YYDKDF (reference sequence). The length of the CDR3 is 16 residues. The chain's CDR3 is CATSRDIGTPTREQYF. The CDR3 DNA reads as TGTGCCACCAGCAGAGATATCGGGACACCCACCAGGGAGCAGTACTTC.

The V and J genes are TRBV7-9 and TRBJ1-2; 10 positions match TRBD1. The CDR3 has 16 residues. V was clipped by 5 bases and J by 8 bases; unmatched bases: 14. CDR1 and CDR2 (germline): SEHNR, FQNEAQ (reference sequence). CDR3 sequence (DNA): TGTGCCAGCAGCCCCAAGTCGGGACAGGGGACCTCGGGCTACACCTTC. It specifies CASSPKSGQGTSGYTF.

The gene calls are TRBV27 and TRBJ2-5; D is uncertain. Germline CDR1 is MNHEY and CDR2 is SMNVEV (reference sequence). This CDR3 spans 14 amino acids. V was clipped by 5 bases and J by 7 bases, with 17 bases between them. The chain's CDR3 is CASSSGFAYGTQYF. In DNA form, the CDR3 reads TGTGCCAGCAGTAGTGGGTTTGCTTACGGGACCCAGTACTTC.

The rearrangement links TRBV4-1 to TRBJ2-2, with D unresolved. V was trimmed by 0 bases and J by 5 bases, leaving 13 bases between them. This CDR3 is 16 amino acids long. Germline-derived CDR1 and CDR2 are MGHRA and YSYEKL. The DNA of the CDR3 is TGCGCCAGCAGCCAAGATCGGGCAGCTAGGACCGGGGAGCTGTTTTTT. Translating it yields CASSQDRAARTGELFF.